These 21 T cell receptor beta chains came from one sample sequenced in a study of T cells in Graves' hyperthyroidism and ophthalmopathy. Template material for amplifying TCR beta CDR3 regions consisted of RNA transcripts. During a first-round RT-PCR of the TCR CDR3, the HTBI primer set was used. TCRdb reanalysed the multiplex PCR reads using MiXCR and keeps one entry per CDR3 protein. The data contain 280,000 or so distinct CDR3 sequences, 25% to 30% of them seen just once; the ten biggest clones take up around 30%. Specimen: blood. Receptor source: a man aged 40-49 years with Graves' hyperthyroidism that later progressed to Graves' ophthalmopathy.

In nucleotides, the CDR3 is TGCAGTGCTAGAGATCCGCGTAGGGAGGAGACCCAGTACTTC. Translated: CSARDPRREETQYF. This sequence joins TRBV20-1 and TRBJ2-5; perhaps TRBD2 as D (5 bases). V was clipped by 0 bases and J by 5 bases, with 13 bases between them. The CDR3 totals 14 residues. The germline CDR1 and CDR2 sequences are DFQATT and SNEGSKA (reference sequence).

This clonotype was observed many times. The chain uses TRBV11-2 and TRBJ2-7; TRBD2 agrees at 10 bases. This CDR3 is 17 amino acids long. Trimming took 0 bases from V and 3 from J; bases not matched to a gene: 8. Germline V CDR1 and CDR2: SGHAT, FQNNGV. The CDR3 sequence is CASSLDPFTSGDYEQYF. The CDR3 DNA is TGTGCCAGCAGCTTAGATCCTTTCACTAGCGGGGACTACGAGCAGTACTTC.

The table lists this clonotype with a few counts. The chain uses TRBV6-5 and TRBJ1-2, with D possibly matching TRBD1 (5 bases). The CDR3 is made up of 14 amino acids. Trimming removed 2 bases at V and 4 bases at J, with 11 bases between. CDR1 and CDR2 (germline): MNHEY, SVGAGI. CDR3: CASSYAQGGYGYTF. The CDR3 DNA reads TGTGCCAGCAGTTACGCGCAGGGAGGCTATGGCTACACCTTC.

There are many counts of this clonotype. The chain links TRBV20-1 to TRBJ2-7; the D gene could be TRBD1 or TRBD2 (6 bases each). This CDR3 has 16 amino acids. Looked up from germline, CDR1 is DFQATT and CDR2 is SNEGSKA (reference sequence). Trimming pared 4 bases from V and 3 bases from J, leaving 22 bases between. CDR3 sequence: CSAKTRTAGGIYEQYF. The CDR3 bases are TGCAGTGCTAAAACTCGGACAGCCGGGGGTATCTACGAGCAGTACTTC.

With respect to this clonotype: At one end, the junction sequence differs from germline, possibly due to a read error. The chain links TRBV12-3 or TRBV12-4 to TRBJ2-7, with a tentative D call TRBD2 (6 bases). This CDR3 region has 14 residues. The CDR3 DNA follows: TGTGCCAGCAGCTCTTCAGCGGGTACCTACGAGCAGTGCTTC. It specifies CASSSSAGTYEQCF.

In its sample, this clonotype was seen many times. The chain carries TRBV7-3 and TRBJ2-7; D unresolved. Germline-derived CDR1 and CDR2 are SGHTA and FQGTGA. Deletions cut 1 base from V and 1 base from J, with 11 bases between. The CDR3 is made up of 15 amino acids. The CDR3 reads CASSLSPEYSYEQYF. Written as DNA, the CDR3 is TGTGCCAGCAGCTTAAGTCCGGAGTATTCCTACGAGCAGTACTTC. The full variable domain, rest sourced from reference TRBV7-3 and TRBJ2-7, is GAGVSQTPSNKVTEKGKYVELRCDPISGHTALYWYRQSLGQGPEFLIYFQGTGAADDSGLPNDRFFAVRPEGSVSTLKIQRTERGDSAVYLCASSLSPEYSYEQYFGPGTRLTVT.

This clonotype appeared many times. This chain joins TRBV9 and TRBJ2-7, with D uncertain. Trimming cost V 0 bases and J 7 bases, with 11 bases left between them. The length of the CDR3 is 13 residues. CDR1 is SGDLS and CDR2 is YYNGEE in the germline V gene. The CDR3 DNA is TGTGCCAGCAGCGTAGAACCCACTAAGGAGCAGTACTTC. Translated: CASSVEPTKEQYF.

This clonotype was seen ten or more times. J is TRBJ2-7 and V is TRBV6-1; tentatively, D is TRBD2 (6 bases). This CDR3 region has 14 residues. Germline V gives CDR1 MNHNS, CDR2 SASEGT. Trimming cost V 5 bases and J 3 bases, with 14 bases left between them. This CDR3 reads CASSKSGLIYEQYF. CDR3 sequence (DNA): TGTGCCAGCAGTAAGAGCGGGTTGATCTACGAGCAGTACTTC.

This clonotype was seen repeatedly, ten times or more. This sequence joins TRBV29-1 and TRBJ2-5; D gene uncertain. Germline CDR1 and CDR2: SQVTM and ANQGSEA. Trimming left V 3 bases short and J 5 bases short, with 10 bases between. The CDR3 length is 12 residues. The CDR3 region has the DNA TGCAGCGTTGATTCTGGGTTGGAGACCCAGTACTTC. This encodes CSVDSGLETQYF. The entire variable domain, with the rest obtained from reference TRBV29-1 and TRBJ2-5, is as follows: SAVISQKPSRDICQRGTSLTIQCQVDSQVTMMFWYRQQPGQSLTLIATANQGSEATYESGFVIDKFPISRPNLTFSTLTVSNMSPEDSSIYLCSVDSGLETQYFGPGTRLLVL.

The V gene is TRBV28, the J gene TRBJ2-7; 8 bases agree with TRBD1. V dropped 4 bases and J dropped 3; count of bases not matched to a gene: 8. Germline V gene sequence: CDR1 MDHEN, CDR2 SYDVKM. This CDR3 is 15 amino acids long. CDR3 region: CASSSRTGHFYEQYF. The CDR3 DNA reads as TGTGCCAGCAGTTCCCGGACAGGGCACTTCTACGAGCAGTACTTC.

The V gene is TRBV27, the J gene TRBJ1-2; D gene unclear. The germline V gene has CDR1 MNHEY and CDR2 SMNVEV (reference sequence). CDR3 size: 14 residues. The V end lost 3 bases, the J end lost 1 base, and 9 bases lay between the germline ends. CDR3 sequence (DNA): TGTGCCAGCAGTTTTGGCGGCCTTAACTATGGCTACACCTTC. It specifies CASSFGGLNYGYTF.

This clonotype was observed at least ten times. This chain links TRBV12-3 or TRBV12-4 with TRBJ1-5; D perhaps matches TRBD1 (6 bases). V was pared by 3 bases and J by 7 bases, with 19 bases between. CDR3 size: 16 residues. CDR3 residues: CASSLSLGGAGQPQHF. For the CDR3, the DNA is TGTGCCAGCAGTTTGTCCTTGGGGGGCGCGGGACAGCCCCAGCATTTT.

This chain connects TRBV6-1 to TRBJ2-7; tentatively, D is TRBD1 (6 bases). V gave up 7 bases and J gave up 3 bases, with 7 bases separating them. The CDR3 sequence is 11 residues long. Germline-derived CDR1 and CDR2 are MNHNS and SASEGT. In DNA, the CDR3 is TGTGCCAGCAAACAGGGCTACGAGCAGTACTTC. Its translation: CASKQGYEQYF.

This chain's CDR3 is CSASQGHTEAFF. In nucleotides, the CDR3 is TGCAGTGCTAGCCAAGGGCACACTGAAGCTTTCTTT. The chain carries TRBV20-1 and TRBJ1-1; D is uncertain. Trimming removed 3 bases from V and 3 bases from J, with 8 bases in between. Looked up from germline, CDR1 is DFQATT and CDR2 is SNEGSKA (reference sequence). This CDR3 comprises 12 residues.

In this sample, this clonotype turned up many times. The chain recombines TRBV7-3 with TRBJ2-3; no clear D gene. The V end was cut by 5 bases, the J end by 3 bases, with 9 bases between. Germline CDR1 SGHTA, CDR2 FQGTGA. The CDR3 runs 13 residues. This CDR3 is CASSHSSTDTQYF. CDR3 in DNA: TGTGCCAGCAGCCACTCCTCTACAGATACGCAGTATTTT.

This clonotype was seen at least ten times. V gene TRBV20-1 combines with J gene TRBJ2-7; D gene uncertain. The germline gives CDR1 DFQATT, CDR2 SNEGSKA (reference sequence). The ends were cut back, 7 bases at V and 6 bases at J, with 13 bases in the middle. The CDR3 length is 11 residues. The CDR3, as DNA: TGCAGTGTGAAGCCACTCCCCGAGCAGTACTTC. Protein sequence: CSVKPLPEQYF.

This clonotype was seen at least ten times. The chain carries TRBV11-3 and TRBJ1-1, with D hard to call. This CDR3 spans 13 amino acids. Germline V gene data show CDR1 as SGHNT and CDR2 as YENEEA. V was cut by 0 bases and J by 5 bases, with 7 bases left in between. The DNA for the CDR3 is TGTGCCAGCAGCTTAGAAACGGCTACTGAAGCTTTCTTT. It yields the protein CASSLETATEAFF.

A few counts support this clonotype. A single base separates this from a much larger clone, so it may be a read error. The CDR3 DNA is TGTGCCAGCAGCGTTAGCCTACTCGCCTCTGGGGCCAACGTCCTGACTTTC. It yields the protein CASSVSLLASGANVLTF. This rearrangement joins TRBV9 to TRBJ2-6; D remains unclear. V was trimmed by 2 bases and J by 0 bases, leaving 12 bases between them. The CDR3 loop spans 17 amino acids. Per germline, CDR1 SGDLS and CDR2 YYNGEE.

Turning to this clonotype: Being one base from a much bigger clone, this may be a read error. The chain couples TRBV6-1 to TRBJ2-4; 9 nucleotides line up with TRBD1. This CDR3 is 13 amino acids long. The V segment lost 8 bases and the J segment 4 bases; nucleotides outside the gene matches: 3. Germline loops: CDR1 MNHNS, CDR2 SASEGT. CDR3 coding DNA: TGTGCCAGCGGGGACAGGGAGAAAAACATTCAGTACTTC. Protein: CASGDREKNIQYF.

At least ten counts were recorded for this clonotype. The chain is built from TRBV3-1 and TRBJ2-2; tentative D call: TRBD2 (5 bases). The CDR3 contains 16 residues. The V end lost 0 bases, the J end lost 3 bases, and 11 bases lay between the germline ends. Germline V gene lookup returns CDR1 LGHDT and CDR2 YNNKEL (reference sequence). CDR3 nucleotide sequence: TGTGCCAGCAGCCAAGAAGGTGGAGGATACACCGGGGAGCTGTTTTTT. It is translated as CASSQEGGGYTGELFF.

In its sample, this clonotype was seen many times. V gene TRBV5-1 combines with J gene TRBJ2-5; 7 bases line up with TRBD2. V trimming: 2 bases; J trimming: 1 base; junction bases outside the gene matches: 5. The CDR3 totals 15 residues. The germline CDR1 and CDR2 sequences are SGHRS and YFSETQ. CDR3 protein: CASSLRTSRQETQYF. Here the CDR3 DNA reads TGCGCCAGCAGCTTACGGACTAGTCGCCAAGAGACCCAGTACTTC.